The T cell receptor beta chain under discussion was sequenced for a study of T-cell memory formation after mild COVID-19. Looking at the study overall: There were largely donor-specific TCR clusters.

Notes on this clonotype: Its target is unknown.

Employing constant-segment primers, 5'RACE generated TCR alpha and TCR beta cDNA libraries bearing sample barcodes and UMIs. TCRdb re-derived calls from the 5' RACE reads in MiXCR, one entry per CDR3 protein. The sample has fewer than 250,000 distinct CDR3 sequences, around 25% seen once. Study-wide results and limits: The finding that pre-infection memory included some responding clones suggested that cross-reactive memory joined. A balance of CD4 and CD8 characterized clones contracting day 15 to 85, whereas later expanders leaned CD4+.

Looked up from germline, CDR1 is SGHRS and CDR2 is YFSETQ. With V trimmed by 3 bases and J by 5 bases, 4 bases remained unmatched. The CDR3 consists of 14 residues. The sequenced material came from PBMCs or a T cell subset sorted from them (not recorded which). The sequence came from an adult woman who had mild COVID-19 (a few samples of this study predate the infection). Cell type and time point are not known. This chain uses TRBV5-1 with TRBJ2-1; 8 bases agree with TRBD2. CDR3 sequence reads: CASSWGLGDNEQFF. The CDR3 DNA sequence: TGCGCCAGCAGCTGGGGACTAGGTGACAATGAGCAGTTCTTC.